Following are 30 T cell receptor beta chains from one sample sequenced in a study of OX40 agonist ivuxolimab in advanced cancers. Generated by immunoSEQ multiplex PCR, the TCRdb table keeps only in-frame clones and is missing some. The sample has tens of thousands of clones, around 77% seen once. The input for sequencing was CD4+ or CD8+ T cells sorted from blood, taken in a trial of the OX40 agonist ivuxolimab. These receptors originate from an adult with an advanced solid tumor such as melanoma, head and neck, liver or kidney cancer.

This clone occurred a few times. CDR3 DNA: TGTGCCAGCTCACCCCGACAGGGGGCTGGTGGCTACACCTTC. Its translation is CASSPRQGAGGYTF. The chain uses TRBV18 and TRBJ1-2, with TRBD1 matching 10 bases. Germline trimming cut 3 bases from V and 7 bases from J; bases unmatched to any gene: 5. The CDR3 runs to 14 residues. CDR1 and CDR2 from the germline V gene are KGHSH and LQKENI. Drawing the rest from reference TRBV18 and TRBJ1-2, the complete variable domain is NAGVMQNPRHLVRRRGQEARLRCSPMKGHSHVYWYRQLPEEGLKFMVYLQKENIIDESGMPKERFSAEFPKEGPSILRIQQVVRGDSAAYFCASSPRQGAGGYTFGSGTRLTVV.

This clone was counted a few times. The chain carries TRBV11-2 and TRBJ2-1; D uncertain. The CDR3 is made up of 18 amino acids. Between the trimmed V and J ends, which lost 6 bases and 5 bases, there was a span of 26 bases. CDR1 and CDR2 (germline): SGHAT, FQNNGV. The CDR3 loop reads CASSPLSVRSPWHNEQFF. The CDR3 DNA reads TGTGCCAGCAGTCCCTTATCGGTACGGTCTCCCTGGCACAATGAGCAGTTCTTC.

The chain combines TRBV7-6 with TRBJ1-1, with 8 bases matching TRBD1. Per germline, CDR1 SGHVS and CDR2 FNYEAQ. The V and J ends lost 2 bases and 1 base, in that order; junction bases with no gene match: 0. The CDR3 runs to 14 residues. The DNA of the CDR3 is TGTGCCAGCAGCTTAACAGGGGGGAACACTGAAGCTTTCTTT. Translation gives CASSLTGGNTEAFF.

Only one count was recorded for this clone. The V and J genes are TRBV23-1 and TRBJ2-2, with TRBD1 matching 7 bases. TRBV23-1 belongs to the ORF category, with a function that is uncertain. After removal of 3 bases from V and 0 bases from J, the junction contained 10 bases not matched to a gene. The CDR3 is 18 residues long. DNA for the CDR3: TGCGCCAGCAGTCAGGTACCGGGACAGAGAACGAACACCGGGGAGCTGTTTTTT. Translation: CASSQVPGQRTNTGELFF.

The gene calls are TRBV10-1 and TRBJ1-4; a weak D match, TRBD1 (5 bases). Per germline, CDR1 WNHNN and CDR2 SYGVQD (reference sequence). V lost 3 bases, J lost 7 bases, and 12 bases lay in between. The length of the CDR3 is 14 residues. In nucleotides, the CDR3 is TGCGCCAGCAGTGACCAGGTCGGGGGTGAAAAACTGTTTTTT. Residues: CASSDQVGGEKLFF.

This chain joins TRBV27 and TRBJ2-1; D gene unclear. The V gene's germline CDR1 is MNHEY and CDR2 SMNVEV (reference sequence). This CDR3 is 16 amino acids long. V lost 5 bases, J lost 5 bases, and 19 bases lay in between. CDR3 nucleotide sequence: TGTGCCAGCAGTCTCCGTTCGAGAGTGATGAACAATGAGCAGTTCTTC. Translated: CASSLRSRVMNNEQFF.

The chain couples TRBV7-3 to TRBJ2-1, with D unresolved. In germline, CDR1 is SGHTA, CDR2 FQGTGA. Trimming cost V 3 bases and J 9 bases, with 12 bases left between them. This CDR3 has 13 residues. The CDR3 loop is CASSFMESSEQFF. In DNA form, the CDR3 reads TGTGCCAGCAGCTTTATGGAGTCATCTGAGCAGTTCTTC.

The chain has TRBV18 and TRBJ1-1; no reliable D call. The CDR3 has 16 residues. The germline gives CDR1 KGHSH, CDR2 LQKENI. Trimming pared 2 bases from V and 0 bases from J, leaving 13 bases between. The CDR3 coding sequence is TGTGCCAGCTCACCAGATCAGTTGGCCCTGAACACTGAAGCTTTCTTT. Protein sequence: CASSPDQLALNTEAFF.

The genes are TRBV18 and TRBJ1-3; TRBD1 is a possible D gene (6 bases). The CDR3 is 16 amino acids. Germline values: CDR1 KGHSH, CDR2 LQKENI. Trimming cost V 5 bases and J 0 bases, with 14 bases left between them. The CDR3 spells CASSSGQTRSGNTIYF. The CDR3 DNA reads TGTGCCAGCTCATCCGGACAGACACGCTCTGGAAACACCATATATTTT.

The chain recombines TRBV5-1 with TRBJ1-5, with D tentatively TRBD1 (5 bases). This CDR3 is 14 amino acids long. Germline V gene data show CDR1 as SGHRS and CDR2 as YFSETQ. Trimming shortened V by 2 bases and J by 3 bases, and 9 bases separated the two germline ends. The CDR3 here is CASSFDSNNQPQHF. The CDR3 DNA sequence: TGCGCCAGCAGCTTTGACAGTAACAATCAGCCCCAGCATTTT.

The chain joins TRBV5-4 to TRBJ1-2; D is possibly TRBD1 (5 bases). V dropped 1 base and J dropped 4 bases, with 14 bases sitting between them. The CDR3 loop spans 15 amino acids. CDR1 SGHNT and CDR2 YYREEE come from the germline V gene (reference sequence). The CDR3 spells CASSLSGGTGYGYTF. The CDR3 DNA reads TGTGCCAGCAGCTTGAGCGGGGGGACGGGCTATGGCTACACCTTC.

In its sample, this clone was seen once. V gene TRBV5-1 combines with J gene TRBJ2-3; 10 bases line up with TRBD2. J was trimmed by 1 base and V by 4 bases; bases with no gene match: 15. There are 19 residues in the CDR3. In germline, CDR1 is SGHRS, CDR2 YFSETQ. The CDR3 spells CASSRGEGSGRAGTDTQYF. CDR3 nucleotides: TGCGCCAGCAGCCGTGGTGAGGGCAGCGGGAGGGCCGGCACAGATACGCAGTATTTT.

This clone was seen just once. The V and J genes are TRBV6-1 and TRBJ2-5; tentatively, D is TRBD1 (6 bases). The CDR3 is 14 amino acids. CDR1 is MNHNS and CDR2 is SASEGT in the germline V gene. Deletions cut 5 bases from V and 3 bases from J, with 13 bases between. DNA for the CDR3: TGTGCCAGCAGTCTAAATGCAGGGGAAGAGACCCAGTACTTC. Translation: CASSLNAGEETQYF.

The rearrangement links TRBV2 to TRBJ2-5; D might be TRBD1 (6 bases). V shed 8 bases and J shed 0 bases, with 16 bases lying between them. The CDR3 contains 15 residues. Germline-derived CDR1 and CDR2 are SNHLY and FYNNEI. Written as DNA, the CDR3 is TGTGCCAGCGAGGGGGTAGCTGCGTACCAAGAGACCCAGTACTTC. Its translation: CASEGVAAYQETQYF.

The chain has TRBV6-5 and TRBJ1-3; D remains unclear. This CDR3 is 12 amino acids long. V was shortened by 9 bases and J by 0 bases, with 6 bases between the two germline ends. CDR1 is MNHEY and CDR2 is SVGAGI in the germline V gene. The CDR3 DNA reads TGTGCCAGTCGTAGCTCTGGAAACACCATATATTTT. Translated: CASRSSGNTIYF.

This sequence joins TRBV6-1 and TRBJ2-2; the match to TRBD2 covers 14 bases. Looked up from germline, CDR1 is MNHNS and CDR2 is SASEGT. V trimming: 5 bases; J trimming: 9 bases; junction bases outside the gene matches: 5. The CDR3 has 15 residues. CDR3 nucleotides: TGTGCCAGCAGTAAGGGACTAGCGGGGGACCGGGAGCTGTTTTTT. It is translated as CASSKGLAGDRELFF.

V gene TRBV5-6 combines with J gene TRBJ2-7, with 8 bases fitting TRBD1. Trimming at V came to 4 bases and at J to 0 bases, leaving 6 bases not matched to a gene. CDR1 is SGHDT and CDR2 is YYEEEE in the germline V gene. The CDR3 sequence is 15 residues long. The CDR3 protein is CASSPGQGISYEQYF. The CDR3, as DNA: TGTGCCAGCAGCCCCGGACAGGGTATCTCCTACGAGCAGTACTTC.

The CDR3 coding sequence is TGCGCCAGCCGCCGACTAGCGGGCTCAGGGGATACGCAGTATTTT. It is translated as CASRRLAGSGDTQYF. This rearrangement joins TRBV5-1 to TRBJ2-3, with 10 bases aligning to TRBD2. This CDR3 spans 15 amino acids. Trimming took 7 bases from V and 6 from J; bases not matched to a gene: 11. CDR1 and CDR2 (germline): SGHRS, YFSETQ.

The chain is built from TRBV28 and TRBJ1-2; possibly TRBD1 for D (6 bases). From germline, CDR1 is MDHEN and CDR2 SYDVKM. The ends were cut back, 5 bases at V and 2 bases at J, with 12 bases in the middle. The CDR3 runs to 14 residues. The CDR3 DNA is TGTGCCAGCAGTCCCTTTACAGGGAACTATGGCTACACCTTC. It specifies CASSPFTGNYGYTF.

A few counts support this clone. The chain uses TRBV4-1 and TRBJ2-2; 7 bases are shared with TRBD2. Per the germline V gene, CDR1 is MGHRA and CDR2 is YSYEKL. V gave up 3 bases and J gave up 4 bases; unmatched junction bases: 11. This CDR3 comprises 17 residues. Here the CDR3 reads CASSHPLGGRGTGELFF. For the CDR3, the DNA is TGCGCCAGCAGCCATCCTTTGGGAGGGAGAGGCACCGGGGAGCTGTTTTTT.

This chain uses TRBV6-1 with TRBJ2-7; possibly TRBD2 for D (5 bases). This CDR3 is 12 amino acids long. CDR1 MNHNS and CDR2 SASEGT come from the germline V gene. Trimming stripped 4 bases from V and 2 bases from J, with 6 bases between. CDR3 in amino acids: CASSGETYEQYF. CDR3 DNA sequence: TGTGCCAGCAGTGGGGAGACCTACGAGCAGTACTTC.

V usage is TRBV4-1 and J usage is TRBJ1-1; D ambiguous. Germline loops: CDR1 MGHRA, CDR2 YSYEKL. The CDR3 is 13 residues long. Trimming removed 0 bases from V and 5 bases from J, with 7 bases in between. CDR3 residues: CASSQEGWTEAFF. CDR3 in DNA: TGCGCCAGCAGCCAAGAGGGATGGACTGAAGCTTTCTTT.

The CDR3 DNA sequence: TGCGCCAGCAGCCCGGCGGAAGACTATGGCTACACCTTC. Translated, it gives CASSPAEDYGYTF. The V call is TRBV4-1, the J call TRBJ1-2; D is uncertain. V lost 4 bases and J lost 3, with 9 bases in between. Germline CDR1 MGHRA, CDR2 YSYEKL. The CDR3 has 13 residues.

The gene calls are TRBV18 and TRBJ2-2; 10 bases line up with TRBD2. CDR1 KGHSH and CDR2 LQKENI come from the germline V gene. With 4 bases clipped from V and 1 base from J, the junction kept 3 bases outside the gene matches. This CDR3 is built from 16 residues. The chain's CDR3 is CASSRTSGGNTGELFF. CDR3 DNA: TGTGCCAGCTCACGGACTAGCGGAGGGAACACCGGGGAGCTGTTTTTT.

The chain couples TRBV19 to TRBJ1-3; D perhaps matches TRBD1 (6 bases). Germline V gene data show CDR1 as LNHDA and CDR2 as SQIVND (reference sequence). Deletions cut 8 bases from V and 0 bases from J, with 14 bases between. The CDR3 is 15 amino acids. CDR3 protein: CASQQGQFSGNTIYF. CDR3 in DNA: TGTGCCAGTCAGCAAGGACAGTTCTCTGGAAACACCATATATTTT.

The rearrangement uses TRBV19 and TRBJ2-1; TRBD2 agrees at 8 bases. From germline, CDR1 is LNHDA and CDR2 SQIVND (reference sequence). Losses at the gene ends were 9 bases for V and 6 bases for J; bases not matched to a gene: 7. The CDR3 consists of 13 residues. In DNA, the CDR3 is TGTGCCAGCCTAGGGCGGGGGGTCAATGAGCAGTTCTTC. As protein: CASLGRGVNEQFF.

The genes are TRBV7-8 and TRBJ2-5, with D uncertain. Germline loops: CDR1 SGHVS, CDR2 FQNEAQ. CDR3 length equals 14 residues. V lost 1 base and J lost 4, with 10 bases in between. The CDR3 coding sequence is TGTGCCAGCAGCTTAGGTCCCAATGGAGAGACCCAGTACTTC. This gives the protein CASSLGPNGETQYF. Drawing the rest from reference TRBV7-8 and TRBJ2-5, the complete variable domain is GAGVSQSPRYKVAKRGQDVALRCDPISGHVSLFWYQQALGQGPEFLTYFQNEAQLDKSGLPSDRFFAERPEGSVSTLKIQRTQQEDSAVYLCASSLGPNGETQYFGPGTRLLVL.

This clone was picked up a small number of times. The chain uses TRBV6-6 and TRBJ1-1; TRBD1 might be the D (6 bases). In germline, CDR1 is MNHNY, CDR2 SVGAGI (reference sequence). The V and J ends lost 7 bases and 6 bases respectively, with 18 bases between them. The CDR3 has 14 amino acids. In DNA form, the CDR3 reads TGTGCCAGCACCACCGGGGGGGGCAGGCCTGAAGCTTTCTTT. It encodes CASTTGGGRPEAFF.

This clone was counted once. V is TRBV19 and J is TRBJ2-7, with 8 bases fitting TRBD1. The CDR3 loop spans 16 amino acids. Germline trimming cut 4 bases from V and 0 bases from J; bases unmatched to any gene: 8. Germline CDR1 is LNHDA and CDR2 is SQIVND (reference sequence). CDR3: CASSNRQGPNSYEQYF. CDR3 in DNA: TGTGCCAGTAGTAACCGACAGGGGCCTAACTCCTACGAGCAGTACTTC.

The chain combines TRBV28 with TRBJ2-7; 8 bases line up with TRBD1. The CDR3 has 14 amino acids. V dropped 11 bases and J dropped 5; count of bases not matched to a gene: 14. CDR1 and CDR2 from the germline V gene are MDHEN and SYDVKM. CDR3 amino acids: CAQISRGLGDEQYF. The CDR3 DNA sequence: TGTGCCCAAATATCCAGGGGGCTTGGGGACGAGCAGTACTTC.